What follows are 8 T cell receptor beta chains derived from one specimen sequenced in a study of T-cell memory formation after mild COVID-19. One entry per CDR3 protein, called by TCRdb with MiXCR from the 5' RACE reads. Counted here are tens of thousands of distinct CDR3 sequences, around a quarter occurring once; the ten biggest clones make up 35% to 50%. Specimen: PBMCs or a T cell subset sorted from them (not recorded which). The receptors stem from a man between 18 and 29 years old who had mild COVID-19 (a few samples of this study predate the infection). Cell type and time point are not known.

The chain employs TRBV2 and TRBJ1-1; 10 nucleotides line up with TRBD1. Trimming cost V 7 bases and J 3 bases; bases outside gene matches: 5. CDR1 is SNHLY, CDR2 FYNNEI, per germline. The CDR3 covers 14 residues. CDR3 DNA sequence: TGTGCCAGCATGCGGACAGGGGGTGACACTGAAGCTTTCTTT. Translating gives CASMRTGGDTEAFF. The whole variable domain, remainder taken from reference TRBV2 and TRBJ1-1, is EPEVTQTPSHQVTQMGQEVILRCVPISNHLYFYWYRQILGQKVEFLVSFYNNEISEKSEIFDDQFSVERPDGSNFTLKIRSTKLEDSAMYFCASMRTGGDTEAFFGQGTRLTVV.

This chain uses TRBV9 with TRBJ2-5; D assignment may be TRBD1 or TRBD2 (5 bases each). This CDR3 has 16 amino acids. Trimming took off 4 bases at V and 5 bases at J, with 21 bases between the two ends. The V gene's germline CDR1 is SGDLS and CDR2 YYNGEE. In DNA form, the CDR3 reads TGTGCCAGCAGCTTCCTCCCTGAGGGGCAGGAGGAGACCCAGTACTTC. The encoded protein is CASSFLPEGQEETQYF.

The chain joins TRBV4-1 to TRBJ2-3, with a possible D match to TRBD2 (5 bases). The CDR3 has 12 residues. Germline V gene sequence: CDR1 MGHRA, CDR2 YSYEKL. V was trimmed by 0 bases and J by 11 bases, leaving 9 bases between them. The chain's CDR3 is CASSQDTRVQYF. DNA of the CDR3: TGCGCCAGCAGCCAAGACACGAGGGTGCAGTATTTT.

This sequence joins TRBV7-9 and TRBJ1-4; D is undetermined. Germline V gene lookup returns CDR1 SEHNR and CDR2 FQNEAQ (reference sequence). Trimming cost V 5 bases and J 7 bases, with 8 bases left between them. The CDR3 runs to 12 residues. The CDR3 is CASSRSSEKLFF. In DNA, the CDR3 is TGTGCCAGCAGCCGCTCGAGTGAAAAACTGTTTTTT.

This clonotype was picked up a small number of times. The DNA for the CDR3 is TGTGCCAGCAGCATACTCTCTGAGACCCAGTACTTC. Its protein is CASSILSETQYF. This rearrangement joins TRBV28 to TRBJ2-5; unclear D gene. The CDR3 is 12 amino acids. The V and J ends lost 6 bases and 5 bases respectively, with 10 bases between them. Germline lookup yields CDR1 MDHEN and CDR2 SYDVKM.

This clonotype occurred a few times. The CDR3 coding sequence is TGCGCCAGCAGCTCGGGAGGGCCTCAGCCCCAGCATTTT. The encoded protein is CASSSGGPQPQHF. The chain recombines TRBV4-1 with TRBJ1-5; D remains unclear. Germline CDR1 reads MGHRA; CDR2 reads YSYEKL. This CDR3 region has 13 residues. Trimming cost V 5 bases and J 6 bases, with 11 bases left between them.

V gene TRBV27 combines with J gene TRBJ1-2, with 7 bases lining up with TRBD1. The junction had 3 bases not matched to a gene; V was cut back by 6 bases and J by 2 bases. CDR1 MNHEY and CDR2 SMNVEV come from the germline V gene (reference sequence). The CDR3 is 13 residues long. The CDR3 loop reads CASRLTGNYGYTF. DNA for the CDR3: TGTGCCAGCAGACTGACAGGGAACTATGGCTACACCTTC.

V and J are TRBV24-1 and TRBJ2-3; a weak D match, TRBD1 (6 bases). The CDR3 consists of 18 residues. The germline V and J ends were trimmed by 3 bases and 0 bases, with 18 bases remaining between them. Germline assignment: CDR1 KGHDR and CDR2 SFDVKD. The CDR3 loop reads CATSDPGMGQLSTDTQYF. DNA for the CDR3: TGTGCCACCAGTGATCCTGGAATGGGACAATTAAGCACAGATACGCAGTATTTT.